This is a list of T cell receptor beta chains from one sample in a study of T cell responses to AZD1222 COVID-19 vaccine. TCRdb's table, derived via immunoSEQ multiplex PCR, lists solely in-frame clones and lacks some. The sample lists tens of thousands of clones; approximately 85% were seen once. The input for sequencing was peripheral blood, taken 28 days after the second AZD1222 dose. The receptors were sampled from an adult who received the AZD1222 COVID-19 vaccine. Both conserved end residues are part of each CDR3. Fields, in order: clone size, D gene, J gene, V gene, CDR3 DNA, CDR3 protein. A D gene is named only where the DNA matches it firmly. Size is omitted from some rows. Given values are once, few, many or a class for expanded clones.

NA | TRBD1 | TRBJ2-5 | TRBV5-6 | TGTGCCAGCAGCCTGGGACCGACAGGGTACTTGGAGACCCAGTACTTC | CASSLGPTGYLETQYF
NA | NA | TRBJ2-3 | TRBV4-2 | TGTGCCAGCAGCCAAGAAGGGACCCGAGAATGGGTCGATACGCAGTATTTT | CASSQEGTREWVDTQYF
NA | NA | TRBJ1-1 | TRBV5-5 | TGTGCCAGCAGCTTCGTAGGGGGGCTTGGCACTGAAGCTTTCTTT | CASSFVGGLGTEAFF
NA | NA | TRBJ2-7 | TRBV11-2 | TGTGCCAGCAGCTTAGGGGTTGGGGTGGGCTCCTACGAGCAGTACTTC | CASSLGVGVGSYEQYF
NA | NA | TRBJ1-6 | TRBV12-3/TRBV12-4 | TGTGCCAGCAGTTTTTGGCCTTCATCCGACCTCCACTTT | CASSFWPSSDLHF
NA | NA | TRBJ2-7 | TRBV29-1 | TGCAGCGTTGCCCGGGGCCCCTACGAGCAGTACTTC | CSVARGPYEQYF
NA | TRBD1 | TRBJ1-5 | TRBV4-1 | TGCGCCAGCAGCCCATACCCCAGGGGGAATAGCAATCAGCCCCAGCATTTT | CASSPYPRGNSNQPQHF
NA | NA | TRBJ1-2 | TRBV20-1 | TGCAGTGCTAGGACCCTACATGGCTACACCTTC | CSARTLHGYTF
NA | NA | TRBJ1-5 | TRBV6-6 | TGTGCCAGCAGTGGAAGAGACGCCCAGCCCCAGCATTTT | CASSGRDAQPQHF
NA | NA | TRBJ1-2 | TRBV11-2 | TGTGCCAGCAGCTTAGGGGGGGGGTCGGGACCCCTCTGGAACCATGGCTACACCTTC | CASSLGGGSGPLWNHGYTF
NA | TRBD1 | TRBJ2-2 | TRBV6-4 | TGTGCCAGCAGTGACTCCACAGGGGCTCCCGGGGAGCTGTTTTTT | CASSDSTGAPGELFF
NA | NA | TRBJ2-3 | TRBV2 | TGTGCCAGCAGTGAAGCAGGCGGGCCCACAGATACGCAGTATTTT | CASSEAGGPTDTQYF
once | NA | TRBJ2-7 | TRBV4-1 | TGCGCCAGCAGCTCAGGTGGGGACACCACCTACGAGCAGTACTTC | CASSSGGDTTYEQYF
NA | NA | TRBJ1-3 | TRBV5-5 | TGTGCCAGCAGCGTCCTTCAGGGTCGAAGAAACACCATATATTTT | CASSVLQGRRNTIYF
NA | TRBD1 | TRBJ1-2 | TRBV28 | TGTGCCAGCACTCCAGGGGGCATCTTTGGCTACACCTTC | CASTPGGIFGYTF
few | TRBD1 | TRBJ1-2 | TRBV7-8 | TGTGCCAGCAGCTTAGCCCGGGGACAGGGGAACTATGGCTACACCTTC | CASSLARGQGNYGYTF
NA | NA | TRBJ1-4 | TRBV30 | TGTGCCTGGAGTCAATGGCGGCAGCCGGCAGGAAAACTGTTTTTT | CAWSQWRQPAGKLFF
few | NA | TRBJ1-4 | TRBV6-1 | TGTGCCAGCAGTGACAGGGGTTTTGCTAATGAAAAACTGTTTTTT | CASSDRGFANEKLFF
few | NA | TRBJ1-1 | TRBV19 | TGTGCCAGTAGTCCCAGACATATGCTTGAAGCTTTCTTT | CASSPRHMLEAFF
NA | NA | TRBJ2-2 | TRBV6-5 | TGTGCCAGCAGTTACTCCGGACAGTACGCCGGGGAGCTGTTTTTT | CASSYSGQYAGELFF
NA | NA | TRBJ2-3 | TRBV2 | TGTGCCAGCAGCGGCCGGGGGGCAGGCACAGATACGCAGTATTTT | CASSGRGAGTDTQYF
NA | NA | TRBJ2-3 | TRBV5-1 | TGCGCCAGCAGCTTGGTGGGGACTAGCACAGATACGCAGTATTTT | CASSLVGTSTDTQYF
NA | NA | TRBJ1-6 | TRBV4-2 | TGTGCCAGCAGCCAAGACCCCCTGGGGGCTTATTCACCCCTCCACTTT | CASSQDPLGAYSPLHF
NA | NA | TRBJ1-5 | TRBV5-5 | TGTGCCAGCAGCTTGGTTTGGGGAAGCAATCAGCCCCAGCATTTT | CASSLVWGSNQPQHF
once | TRBD2 | TRBJ2-7 | TRBV29-1 | TGCAGCGTTGAGGGGTTAGCGGGGCATTCAAACTACGAGCAGTACTTC | CSVEGLAGHSNYEQYF
NA | NA | TRBJ1-1 | TRBV3-1/TRBV3-2 | TGTGCCAGCAGCCAAGTTAGGGGGGGGGCTTTCTTT | CASSQVRGGAFF
NA | NA | TRBJ2-7 | TRBV28 | TGTGCCAGCAGTTACCCTTACGCGGACCTAGTCTACGAGCAGTACTTC | CASSYPYADLVYEQYF
NA | NA | TRBJ2-7 | TRBV6-1 | TGTGCCAGCAGTGAAACCGGGACATCGGGCTACGAGCAGTACTTC | CASSETGTSGYEQYF
NA | NA | TRBJ2-1 | TRBV24-1 | TGTGCCACCAGTGGAAATCTGGGCTCCTACAATGAGCAGTTCTTC | CATSGNLGSYNEQFF
NA | NA | TRBJ2-7 | TRBV10-3 | TGTGCCATCAGTGAGTCGCCGTCCTACGAGCAGTACTTC | CAISESPSYEQYF
NA | NA | TRBJ2-1 | TRBV3-1/TRBV3-2 | TGTGCCAGCAGCCAACTTGGGGGCCCTCGGGATGAGCAGTTCTTC | CASSQLGGPRDEQFF
NA | NA | TRBJ2-1 | TRBV4-1 | TGCGCCAGCAGCCTTCGACTAGGGGGTAGGGATGAGCAGTTCTTC | CASSLRLGGRDEQFF
NA | NA | TRBJ2-7 | TRBV12-3/TRBV12-4 | TGTGCCAGCAGTTATGGCCCCTACGAGCAGTACTTC | CASSYGPYEQYF
NA | NA | TRBJ1-4 | TRBV2 | TGTGCCACCCATATGGGGGGTGATAATGAAAAACTGTTTTTT | CATHMGGDNEKLFF
NA | TRBD1 | TRBJ1-2 | TRBV11-2 | TGTGCCAGCAGCAGGGACAGGGCGAGCTATGGCTACACCTTC | CASSRDRASYGYTF
NA | TRBD2 | TRBJ2-3 | TRBV4-2 | TGTGCCAGCAGCCAAGGACCTAGCGGGGGGGCCTCAGATACGCAGTATTTT | CASSQGPSGGASDTQYF
NA | NA | TRBJ1-1 | TRBV7-9 | TGTGCCAGCAGCTTAGGGCTCCTAGGGAACACTGAAGCTTTCTTT | CASSLGLLGNTEAFF
NA | TRBD2 | TRBJ2-3 | TRBV7-6 | TGTGCCAGCGGGAAGCGGGGGGGAAGCACAGATACGCAGTATTTT | CASGKRGGSTDTQYF
few | NA | TRBJ1-3 | TRBV27 | TGTGCCAGCAGTTTTCAGGGGACGGCTGGAAACACCATATATTTT | CASSFQGTAGNTIYF
NA | NA | TRBJ1-1 | TRBV27 | TGTGCCAGCAGTTTACGCCTGGAGAACACTGAAGCTTTCTTT | CASSLRLENTEAFF
NA | TRBD2 | TRBJ2-1 | TRBV7-2 | TGTGCCAGCAGCTTAGTGGCGGGGGGCTACAATGAGCAGTTCTTC | CASSLVAGGYNEQFF
NA | NA | TRBJ1-5 | TRBV19 | TGTGCCAGTAGTCCCACCGTGGGTCAGCCCCAGCATTTT | CASSPTVGQPQHF
NA | NA | TRBJ2-3 | TRBV5-1 | TGCGCCAGCAGCTTGGGGCGAGGTTCTCTCACAGATACGCAGTATTTT | CASSLGRGSLTDTQYF
NA | TRBD2 | TRBJ2-3 | TRBV7-9 | TGTGCCAGCATCGGGACTAGCGGGGACCGCACAGATACGCAGTATTTT | CASIGTSGDRTDTQYF
NA | NA | TRBJ1-4 | TRBV6-1 | TGTGCCAGCAGTGAACAGGGGCGGGCTAATGAAAAACTGTTTTTT | CASSEQGRANEKLFF
once | TRBD2 | TRBJ2-1 | TRBV29-1 | TGCAGCGTCCTAGCGGGGGGCGTAACCTACAATGAGCAGTTCTTC | CSVLAGGVTYNEQFF
NA | NA | TRBJ2-6 | TRBV9 | TGTGCCAGCAGCGCCGGGACGGTCTACTCTGGGGCCAACGTCCTGACTTTC | CASSAGTVYSGANVLTF
NA | NA | TRBJ1-2 | TRBV5-5 | TGTGCCAGCAGCTTAGGACCTACGCCATACATTTATGGCTACACCTTC | CASSLGPTPYIYGYTF
NA | NA | TRBJ2-7 | TRBV5-6 | TGTGCCAGCAGCTTTGGGGGCCTTACCCCCTTGGAGCAGTACTTC | CASSFGGLTPLEQYF
NA | NA | TRBJ2-2 | TRBV7-9 | TGTGCCAGCAGCTTAGGGCTCGGGGTAACCGGGGAGCTGTTTTTT | CASSLGLGVTGELFF
NA | TRBD1 | TRBJ2-2 | TRBV18 | TGTGCCAGCTCACCACGCCTCCTCTGGGACAGGGAATCCCACGGGGAGCTGTTTTTT | CASSPRLLWDRESHGELFF
once | NA | TRBJ1-2 | TRBV3-1/TRBV3-2 | TGTGCCAGCAGCCATAGGGAGGGGGTTTATGGCTACACCTTC | CASSHREGVYGYTF
NA | NA | TRBJ2-3 | TRBV4-1 | TGCGCCAGCAGCCCTGTGAAGGGGGGTCCACGCACAGATACGCAGTATTTT | CASSPVKGGPRTDTQYF